This T cell receptor (beta chain) stems from a study of PD-1 blockade in classical Hodgkin lymphoma. The study's findings and limits: Significantly greater TCR diversity emerged by C4D1 in CD4+ cells but not CD8+ cells. Baseline diversity in complete responders resembled that of newly diagnosed patients.

Here immunoSEQ multiplex PCR was the method, and the copy in TCRdb shows in-frame clones only, minus some. The top ten hold 6.2% of the sample, which has under 30,000 clones, around 84% seen once. The germline V gene encodes CDR1 MNHNY and CDR2 SVGAGI (reference sequence). There are 15 residues in the CDR3. V was clipped by 2 bases and J by 0 bases; unmatched bases: 3. Time point here: cycle 4 day 1 (C4D1), after six to seven weeks of nivolumab. Every patient relapsed after autologous stem cell transplantation, and brentuximab vedotin exposure varied. Complete response, partial response or progressive disease were the best responses. As concerns this clone: No antigen is known for it.

This receptor was obtained from a human donor with classical Hodgkin lymphoma. The chain joins TRBV6-6 to TRBJ2-7; 8 bases are a match to TRBD2. The input for sequencing was peripheral blood mononuclear cells (PBMCs), taken before the fourth cycle of nivolumab. CDR3 coding DNA: TGTGCCAGCAGTTACAGCGGGAGCCTCTCCTACGAGCAGTACTTC. This encodes CASSYSGSLSYEQYF.